This T cell receptor beta chain was profiled in a study of T cell changes during pregnancy in multiple sclerosis. Clones were sequenced by immunoSEQ multiplex PCR, and TCRdb holds only the in-frame ones, with some missing. Of 40,000 to 60,000 clones listed, 85% to 95% are singletons. This CDR3 has 18 amino acids. V shed 5 bases, J shed 0 bases, and the junction held 9 bases outside the gene matches. The chain is built from TRBV23-1 and TRBJ2-4, with 11 bases lining up with TRBD1. TRBV23-1 is given ORF status, its function remaining uncertain. This receptor was obtained from a female donor with multiple sclerosis, enrolled in a pregnancy study. Sequencing used CD4+ T cells from peripheral blood mononuclear cells, obtained in the third trimester of pregnancy. CDR3 bases: TGCGCCAGCAGTACCGGGGACAGGGGGGGTTTAGCCAAAAACATTCAGTACTTC. It codes for CASSTGDRGGLAKNIQYF.